These 14 T cell receptor beta chains originate from one sample sequenced in a study of blood T cell repertoires in COVID-19. Data came from immunoSEQ multiplex PCR; TCRdb stores just in-frame clones and leaves some out. The data hold over 25,000 clones, with approximately 84% observed a single time. Sequenced material: peripheral blood. All receptors derive from an elderly woman with acute or convalescent COVID-19.

This chain links TRBV18 with TRBJ1-3; D is ambiguous. Trimming removed 1 base at V and 4 bases at J, with 8 bases between. This CDR3 comprises 14 residues. The germline V gene encodes CDR1 KGHSH and CDR2 LQKENI. CDR3 residues: CASSPRGEGNTIYF. Here the CDR3 DNA reads TGTGCCAGCTCACCACGAGGAGAGGGAAACACCATATATTTT.

This chain uses TRBV6-6 with TRBJ2-1, with D possibly matching TRBD1 (6 bases). Germline CDR1 MNHNY, CDR2 SVGAGI (reference sequence). Trimming stripped 2 bases from V and 6 bases from J, with 11 bases between. The CDR3 runs 14 residues. This CDR3 reads CASSYPQTGNEQFF. For the CDR3, the DNA is TGTGCCAGCAGTTACCCCCAGACAGGCAATGAGCAGTTCTTC.

The rearrangement joins TRBV5-1 to TRBJ1-5; D not certain. Germline V gene lookup returns CDR1 SGHRS and CDR2 YFSETQ. The CDR3 is 17 residues long. V lost 0 bases to trimming and J lost 8 bases, with 21 bases between them. The CDR3 region has the DNA TGCGCCAGCAGCTTGGAACGGCGGTGGGTGCGGTCTAAGCCCCAGCATTTT. Its translation: CASSLERRWVRSKPQHF.

J is TRBJ2-1 and V is TRBV5-1, with TRBD2 identical over 13 bases. The V and J ends lost 4 bases and 2 bases, in that order; junction bases with no gene match: 6. CDR1 is SGHRS, CDR2 YFSETQ, per germline. CDR3 length equals 17 residues. The CDR3 loop is CASSQPLAGGTYNEQFF. For the CDR3, the DNA is TGCGCCAGCAGCCAACCACTAGCGGGGGGGACCTACAATGAGCAGTTCTTC.

On this clone: This sample includes further DNA sequences coding for the same CDR3. CDR3 nucleotides: TGTGCCAGCAGTTTTCGGGGGTATGGCTACACCTTC. Protein: CASSFRGYGYTF. The chain uses TRBV28 and TRBJ1-2, with D tentatively TRBD1 (5 bases). Germline V gene data show CDR1 as MDHEN and CDR2 as SYDVKM. The CDR3 is 12 residues long. V lost 3 bases and J lost 5, with 7 bases in between.

This chain joins TRBV28 and TRBJ1-1; D is unresolved. The CDR3 length is 10 residues. Per the germline V gene, CDR1 is MDHEN and CDR2 is SYDVKM. The germline V and J ends were trimmed by 6 bases and 8 bases, with 7 bases remaining between them. CDR3 sequence: CASRRREAFF. The CDR3 DNA reads TGTGCCAGCAGACGCCGGGAAGCTTTCTTT.

The V and J genes are TRBV7-3 and TRBJ1-1; 7 bases align to TRBD1. Germline CDR1 is SGHTA and CDR2 is FQGTGA. The CDR3 contains 16 residues. V dropped 4 bases and J dropped 0; count of bases not matched to a gene: 8. The CDR3 DNA sequence: TGTGCCAGCAGCTCGTCAGGGGGTCGCATGAACACTGAAGCTTTCTTT. Translation: CASSSSGGRMNTEAFF.

The chain uses TRBV5-6 and TRBJ1-2, with D possibly being TRBD1 (6 bases). Trimming shortened V by 4 bases and J by 5 bases, and 12 bases separated the two germline ends. Germline loops: CDR1 SGHDT, CDR2 YYEEEE. This CDR3 has 13 residues. CDR3 in DNA: TGTGCCAGCAGCATAGCAGGGGATTATGGCTACACCTTC. Its translation is CASSIAGDYGYTF.

The V gene is TRBV28, the J gene TRBJ2-7; TRBD1 matches 7 bases. The CDR3 loop spans 15 amino acids. Germline CDR1 reads MDHEN; CDR2 reads SYDVKM. V was clipped by 8 bases and J by 5 bases; unmatched bases: 15. CDR3 residues: CASRQGPIPANEQYF. CDR3 DNA sequence: TGTGCCAGCCGACAGGGACCTATCCCTGCTAACGAGCAGTACTTC.

This chain joins TRBV7-2 and TRBJ1-5; 8 bases align to TRBD1. Germline CDR1 and CDR2: SGHTA and FQGNSA. The V segment lost 5 bases and the J segment 4 bases; nucleotides outside the gene matches: 7. The CDR3 covers 15 residues. CDR3 amino acids: CASSQDRAVNQPQHF. The CDR3, as DNA: TGTGCCAGCAGCCAGGACAGGGCGGTTAATCAGCCCCAGCATTTT.

The chain links TRBV6-1 to TRBJ1-3; weak D call: TRBD1 (5 bases). V was cut by 2 bases and J by 1 base, with 12 bases left in between. The germline gives CDR1 MNHNS, CDR2 SASEGT. This CDR3 region has 16 residues. CDR3 region: CASSEKSAGSGNTIYF. The CDR3 DNA follows: TGTGCCAGCAGTGAAAAATCGGCAGGGTCTGGAAACACCATATATTTT.

The chain uses TRBV2 and TRBJ2-1; weak D call: TRBD1 (6 bases). This CDR3 region has 17 residues. The germline V and J ends were trimmed by 3 bases and 0 bases, with 15 bases remaining between them. Germline CDR1 is SNHLY and CDR2 is FYNNEI. The CDR3 loop is CASSEGLGTSSYNEQFF. The CDR3 coding sequence is TGTGCCAGCAGTGAGGGTCTGGGGACAAGCTCCTACAATGAGCAGTTCTTC. Filled out from reference TRBV2 and TRBJ2-1, the complete variable domain reads EPEVTQTPSHQVTQMGQEVILRCVPISNHLYFYWYRQILGQKVEFLVSFYNNEISEKSEIFDDQFSVERPDGSNFTLKIRSTKLEDSAMYFCASSEGLGTSSYNEQFFGPGTRLTVL.

This chain connects TRBV7-9 to TRBJ2-3, with TRBD2 matching over 9 bases. With 1 base clipped from V and 6 bases from J, the junction kept 5 bases outside the gene matches. CDR1 is SEHNR and CDR2 is FQNEAQ in the germline V gene (reference sequence). The CDR3 sequence is 15 residues long. CDR3 amino acids: CASSLEAGGYDTQYF. CDR3 nucleotides: TGTGCCAGCAGCTTAGAGGCGGGGGGGTATGATACGCAGTATTTT. The complete variable domain, with remaining parts taken from reference TRBV7-9 and TRBJ2-3, reads DTGVSQNPRHKITKRGQNVTFRCDPISEHNRLYWYRQTLGQGPEFLTYFQNEAQLEKSRLLSDRFSAERPKGSFSTLEIQRTEQGDSAMYLCASSLEAGGYDTQYFGPGTRLTVL.

The rearrangement uses TRBV5-6 and TRBJ1-5; D perhaps matches TRBD1 (5 bases). V was shortened by 0 bases and J by 4 bases, with 8 bases between the two germline ends. CDR3 length equals 14 residues. Germline lookup yields CDR1 SGHDT and CDR2 YYEEEE. CDR3 in amino acids: CASSLAGQNQPQHF. The CDR3 nucleotides are TGTGCCAGCAGCTTGGCAGGGCAGAATCAGCCCCAGCATTTT.